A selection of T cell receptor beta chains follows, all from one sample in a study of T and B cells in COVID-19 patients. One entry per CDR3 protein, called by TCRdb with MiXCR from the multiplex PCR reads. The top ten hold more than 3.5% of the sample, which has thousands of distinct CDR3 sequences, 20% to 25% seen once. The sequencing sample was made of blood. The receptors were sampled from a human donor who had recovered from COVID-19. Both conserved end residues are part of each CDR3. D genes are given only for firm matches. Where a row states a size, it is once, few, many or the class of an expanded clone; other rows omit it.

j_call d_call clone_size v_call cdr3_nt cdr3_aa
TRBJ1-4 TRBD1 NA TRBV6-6 TGTGCCAGCAGTGCCGGGACAGGGAGTGAAAAACTGTTTTTT CASSAGTGSEKLFF
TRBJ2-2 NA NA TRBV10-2 TGCGCCAGCAGTGAATCCGGTCTCACCGGGGAGCTGTTTTTT CASSESGLTGELFF
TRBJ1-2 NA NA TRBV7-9 TGTGCCAGCAACCAAGAGACAGGAATCTATGGCTACACCTTC CASNQETGIYGYTF
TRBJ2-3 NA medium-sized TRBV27 TGTGCCAGCAGTACCATAGTGACAGATACGCAGTATTTT CASSTIVTDTQYF
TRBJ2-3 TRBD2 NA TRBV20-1 TGCAGTGCTAGAGCGGGGACTAGAGGCACAGATACGCAGTATTTT CSARAGTRGTDTQYF
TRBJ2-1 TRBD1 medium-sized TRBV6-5 TGTGCCAGCAGTTATAAGGGACAGCCTACTGTCGGTGAGCAGTTCTTC CASSYKGQPTVGEQFF
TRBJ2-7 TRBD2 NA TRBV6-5 TGTGCCAGCAGTTACAAGGGGATGGTCGCCGGGACTAGCGGATTCTACGAGCAGTACTTC CASSYKGMVAGTSGFYEQYF
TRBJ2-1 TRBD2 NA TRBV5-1 TGCGCCAGCAGCGCCGGACTAGCTTTGGGTGAGCAGTTCTTC CASSAGLALGEQFF
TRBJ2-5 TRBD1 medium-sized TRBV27 TGTGCCAGCAGTCGACAGGGTAAAGAGACCCAGTACTTC CASSRQGKETQYF
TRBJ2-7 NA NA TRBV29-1 TGCAGCGTTGAAGGGGGTAGGGACGAGCAGTACTTC CSVEGGRDEQYF
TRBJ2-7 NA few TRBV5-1 TGCGCCAGCAGCTTGTGGGAGACCTACGAGCAGTACTTC CASSLWETYEQYF
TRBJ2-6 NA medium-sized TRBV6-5 TGTGCCAGCAGGCACACACTCCTCTCTGGGGCCAACGTCCTGACTTTC CASRHTLLSGANVLTF
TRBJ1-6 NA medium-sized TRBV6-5 TGTGCCAGCAGTTACTCGATGGTCTCGCCACCCCTCCACTTT CASSYSMVSPPLHF
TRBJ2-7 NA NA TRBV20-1 TGCAGTGCTCGAGCTGTACCGGGGGCCTCAGGGGGCTCCTACGAGCAGTACTTC CSARAVPGASGGSYEQYF
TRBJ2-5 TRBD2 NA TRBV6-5 TGTGCCAGCAGCCCCGGGACTAGCGGGGGGGCGGAGACCCAGTACTTC CASSPGTSGGAETQYF
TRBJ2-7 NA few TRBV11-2 TGTGCCAGCAGCAATGGACCTTCCTACGAGCAGTACTTC CASSNGPSYEQYF
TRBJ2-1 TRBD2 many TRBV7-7 TGTGCCAGCAGCCGCGGGGGGCTCTCCTACAATGAGCAGTTCTTC CASSRGGLSYNEQFF
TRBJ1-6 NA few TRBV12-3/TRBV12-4 TGTGCCAGCAGTCCTATGGACGGCTATAATTCACCCCTCCACTTT CASSPMDGYNSPLHF
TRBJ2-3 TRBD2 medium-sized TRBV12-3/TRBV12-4 TGTGCCAGCAACCTAGCGGGGAGCACAGATACGCAGTATTTT CASNLAGSTDTQYF
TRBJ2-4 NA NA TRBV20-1 TGCAGTGCTAGTAAGCAGGCTCTTGCGCCCGGAGCCAAAAACATTCAGTACTTC CSASKQALAPGAKNIQYF
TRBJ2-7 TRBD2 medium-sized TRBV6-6 TGTGCCAGCACCAGATTTGTGTCTAGCGGGTCAACCTACGAGCAGTACTTC CASTRFVSSGSTYEQYF
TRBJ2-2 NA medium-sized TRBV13 TGTGCCAGCAGAAAGGGGGCGAACACCGGGGAGCTGTTTTTT CASRKGANTGELFF
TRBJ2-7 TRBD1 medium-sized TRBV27 TGTGCCAGCAGTTTGGGACAGGGATCAAGGCAGTACTTC CASSLGQGSRQYF
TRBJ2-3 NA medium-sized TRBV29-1 TGCAGCGTTGAAGATTTCACCCCAAGGGGTTTGGATACGCAGTATTTT CSVEDFTPRGLDTQYF
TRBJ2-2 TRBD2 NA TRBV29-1 TGCAGCGTTGGGGGCCGGACTAGCGGGGGCCCCGGGGAGCTGTTTTTT CSVGGRTSGGPGELFF
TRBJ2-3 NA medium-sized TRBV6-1 TGTGCCAGCAGTGAATGGAAGGGGGGAGGGGATACGCAGTATTTT CASSEWKGGGDTQYF
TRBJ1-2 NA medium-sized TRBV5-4 TGTGCCAGCAGCTTGGACAGCCCTATCGGCTACACCTTC CASSLDSPIGYTF
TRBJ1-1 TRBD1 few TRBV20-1 TGCAGTGCTAAACAGGGGGCTATGAACACTGAAGCTTTCTTT CSAKQGAMNTEAFF
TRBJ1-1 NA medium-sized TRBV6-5 TGTGCCAGCAGTCGCTCAGGGAAACCGGAAGCTTTCTTT CASSRSGKPEAFF
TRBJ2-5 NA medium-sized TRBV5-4 TGTGCCAGCAGCTTATCTGGCCAAGAGACCCAGTACTTC CASSLSGQETQYF
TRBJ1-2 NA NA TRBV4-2 TGTGCCAGCAGCGAAGGCCGAGCCGACGGTGGCTACACCTTC CASSEGRADGGYTF
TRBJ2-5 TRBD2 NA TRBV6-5 TGTGCCAGCAGTTACTCCCCGGGACTAGCGGGGGGCGCAGAGACCCAGTACTTC CASSYSPGLAGGAETQYF
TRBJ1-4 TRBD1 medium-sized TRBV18 TGTGCCAGCTCACCACTGGGACAGATTAATGAAAAACTGTTTTTT CASSPLGQINEKLFF
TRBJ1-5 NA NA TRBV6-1 TGTGCCAGCAGTGAAGGGAATCAGCCCCAGCATTTT CASSEGNQPQHF
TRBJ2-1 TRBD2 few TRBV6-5 TGTGCCAGCAGTACCCCCGAGCGGGGGGCTTTTGAGCAGTTCTTC CASSTPERGAFEQFF
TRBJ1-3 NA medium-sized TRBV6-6 TGTGCCAGCAGTTACTCGACTGGGACGGAAGGAAACACCATATATTTT CASSYSTGTEGNTIYF
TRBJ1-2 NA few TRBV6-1 TGTGCCAGCAGTGAATCGGGCCCCAAAGGGTGCACCTTC CASSESGPKGCTF
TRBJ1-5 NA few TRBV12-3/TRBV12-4 TGTGCCAGCACCCGGGGGGGGGGAGACAATCAGCCCCAGCATTTT CASTRGGGDNQPQHF
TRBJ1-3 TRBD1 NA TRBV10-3 TGTGCCATCAGTTCGGAAGGGGGCCTCTCTGGAAACACCATATATTTT CAISSEGGLSGNTIYF
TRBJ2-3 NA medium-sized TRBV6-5 TGTGCCAGCAGTTACTTGAGGGTCACAGATACGCAGTATTTT CASSYLRVTDTQYF
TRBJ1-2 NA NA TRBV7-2 TGTGCCAGCAGCTTAGCGGTAGACCCTGGATATGGCTACACCTTC CASSLAVDPGYGYTF
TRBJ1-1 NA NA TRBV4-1 TGCGCCAGCAGCCAAGGGGTAGGGGCGATGGGGAACACTGAAGCTTTCTTT CASSQGVGAMGNTEAFF
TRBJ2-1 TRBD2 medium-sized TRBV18 TGTGCCAGCTCAAGAGCGGGGCAGAGCTCCTACAATGAGCAGTTCTTC CASSRAGQSSYNEQFF
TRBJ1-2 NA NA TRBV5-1 TGCGCCAGCAGCTTGGGACTGGGGACCGACGTTAACTATGGCTACACCTTC CASSLGLGTDVNYGYTF
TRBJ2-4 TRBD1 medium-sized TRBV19 TGTGCCAGTAGTATGGACAGGGGCGGTTATGGGAACATTCAGTACTTC CASSMDRGGYGNIQYF
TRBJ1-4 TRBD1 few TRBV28 TGTGCCAGCAGTTTACGGGCAGGGGGAGAGGGTGAAAAACTGTTTTTT CASSLRAGGEGEKLFF
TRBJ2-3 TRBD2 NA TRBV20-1 TGCAGTGCTGAAGAACCGGGGGGTACAGATACGCAGTATTTT CSAEEPGGTDTQYF